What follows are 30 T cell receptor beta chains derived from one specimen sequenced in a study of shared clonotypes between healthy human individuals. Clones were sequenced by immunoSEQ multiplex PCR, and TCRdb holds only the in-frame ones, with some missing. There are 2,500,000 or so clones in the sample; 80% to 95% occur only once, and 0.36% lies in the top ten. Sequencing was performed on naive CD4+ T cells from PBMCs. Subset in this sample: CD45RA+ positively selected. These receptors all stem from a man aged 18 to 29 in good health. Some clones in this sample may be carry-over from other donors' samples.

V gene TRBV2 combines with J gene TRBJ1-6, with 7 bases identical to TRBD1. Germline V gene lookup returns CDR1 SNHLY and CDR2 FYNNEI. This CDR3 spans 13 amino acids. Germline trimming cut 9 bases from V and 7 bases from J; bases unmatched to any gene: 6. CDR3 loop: CASSGGRNSPLHF. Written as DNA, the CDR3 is TGTGCCAGTTCAGGGGGTCGGAATTCACCCCTCCACTTT.

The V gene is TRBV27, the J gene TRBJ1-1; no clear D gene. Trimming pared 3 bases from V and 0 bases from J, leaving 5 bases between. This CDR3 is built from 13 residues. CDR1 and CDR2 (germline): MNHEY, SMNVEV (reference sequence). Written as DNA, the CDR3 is TGTGCCAGCAGTTTCAGGCTGAACACTGAAGCTTTCTTT. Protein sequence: CASSFRLNTEAFF.

The CDR3 sequence: CASSEAGQKAFF. The DNA of the CDR3 is TGTGCCAGCAGCGAGGCGGGACAGAAAGCTTTCTTT. The chain uses TRBV7-2 and TRBJ1-1, with TRBD1 identical over 7 bases. Germline-derived CDR1 and CDR2 are SGHTA and FQGNSA. This CDR3 is 12 amino acids long. V trimming: 5 bases; J trimming: 9 bases; junction bases outside the gene matches: 6. Full variable domain (missing parts from reference TRBV7-2 and TRBJ1-1): GAGVSQSPSNKVTEKGKDVELRCDPISGHTALYWYRQSLGQGLEFLIYFQGNSAPDKSGLPSDRFSAERTGGSVSTLTIQRTQQEDSAVYLCASSEAGQKAFFGQGTRLTVV.

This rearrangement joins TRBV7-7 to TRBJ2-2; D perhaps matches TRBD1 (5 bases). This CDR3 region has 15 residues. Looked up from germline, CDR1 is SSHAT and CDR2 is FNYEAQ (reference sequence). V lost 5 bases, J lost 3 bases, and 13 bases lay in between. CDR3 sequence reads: CASSPLGPDTGELFF. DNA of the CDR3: TGTGCCAGCAGCCCTTTGGGGCCGGACACCGGGGAGCTGTTTTTT.

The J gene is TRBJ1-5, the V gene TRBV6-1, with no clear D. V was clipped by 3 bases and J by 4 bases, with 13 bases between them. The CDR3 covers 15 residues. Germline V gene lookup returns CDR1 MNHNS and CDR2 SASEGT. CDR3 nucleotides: TGTGCCAGCAGTGATCCCTCTGGGAGGAATCAGCCCCAGCATTTT. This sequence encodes CASSDPSGRNQPQHF.

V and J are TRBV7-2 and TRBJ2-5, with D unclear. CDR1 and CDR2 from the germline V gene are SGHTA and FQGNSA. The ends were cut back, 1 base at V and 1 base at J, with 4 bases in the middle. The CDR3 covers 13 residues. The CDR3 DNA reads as TGTGCCAGCAGCTTAGTAGCCCAAGAGACCCAGTACTTC. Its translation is CASSLVAQETQYF.

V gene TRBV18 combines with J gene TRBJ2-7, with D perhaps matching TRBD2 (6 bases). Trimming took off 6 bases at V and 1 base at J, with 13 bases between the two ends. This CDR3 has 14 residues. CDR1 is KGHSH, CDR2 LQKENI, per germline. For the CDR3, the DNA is TGTGCCAGCTCTCCAAGCCGGGGGTCCTACGAGCAGTACTTC. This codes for CASSPSRGSYEQYF.

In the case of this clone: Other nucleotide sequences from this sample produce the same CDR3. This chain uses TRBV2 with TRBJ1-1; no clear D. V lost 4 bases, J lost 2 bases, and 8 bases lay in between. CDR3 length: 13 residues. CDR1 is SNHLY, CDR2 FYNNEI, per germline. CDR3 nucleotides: TGTGCCAGCAGTGGCGAGGGCAACACTGAAGCTTTCTTT. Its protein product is CASSGEGNTEAFF.

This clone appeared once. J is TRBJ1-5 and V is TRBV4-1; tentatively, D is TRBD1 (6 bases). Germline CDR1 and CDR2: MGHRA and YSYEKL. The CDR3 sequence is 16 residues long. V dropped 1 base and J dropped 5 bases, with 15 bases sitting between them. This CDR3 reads CASSQAETRTDQPQHF. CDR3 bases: TGCGCCAGCAGCCAAGCCGAAACAAGGACAGATCAGCCCCAGCATTTT.

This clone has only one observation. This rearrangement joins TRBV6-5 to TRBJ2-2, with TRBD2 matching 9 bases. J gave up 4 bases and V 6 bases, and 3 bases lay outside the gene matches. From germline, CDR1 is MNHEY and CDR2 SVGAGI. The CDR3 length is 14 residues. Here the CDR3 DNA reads TGTGCCAGCAGAGGCGGGAGGGGCACCGGGGAGCTGTTTTTT. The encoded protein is CASRGGRGTGELFF.

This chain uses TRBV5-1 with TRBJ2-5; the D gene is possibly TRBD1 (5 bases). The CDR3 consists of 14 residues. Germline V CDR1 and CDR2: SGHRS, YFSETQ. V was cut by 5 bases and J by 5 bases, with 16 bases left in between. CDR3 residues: CASRPAGQFETQYF. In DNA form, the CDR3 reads TGCGCCAGCAGGCCCGCAGGGCAGTTCGAGACCCAGTACTTC.

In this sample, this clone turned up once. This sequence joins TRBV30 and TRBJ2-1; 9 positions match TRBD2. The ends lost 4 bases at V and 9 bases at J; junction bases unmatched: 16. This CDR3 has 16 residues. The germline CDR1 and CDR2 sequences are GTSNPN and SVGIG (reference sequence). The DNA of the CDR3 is TGTGCCTGGAAGGGGGCTAGCGGGAAAATCATACGTGAGCAGTTCTTC. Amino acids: CAWKGASGKIIREQFF.

The CDR3 DNA is TGTGCCAGCAGTTTTGGGCGGGCCCCAACCTACAATGAGCAGTTCTTC. This codes for CASSFGRAPTYNEQFF. The V call is TRBV28, the J call TRBJ2-1; a possible D gene is TRBD2 (5 bases). The CDR3 contains 16 residues. Germline V gene lookup returns CDR1 MDHEN and CDR2 SYDVKM. Trimming left V 3 bases short and J 2 bases short, with 14 bases between.

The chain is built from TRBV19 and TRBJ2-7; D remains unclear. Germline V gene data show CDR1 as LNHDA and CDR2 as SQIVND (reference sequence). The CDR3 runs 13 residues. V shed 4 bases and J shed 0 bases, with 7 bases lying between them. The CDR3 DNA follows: TGTGCCAGTAGTAGCCACGCCTCCTACGAGCAGTACTTC. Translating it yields CASSSHASYEQYF.

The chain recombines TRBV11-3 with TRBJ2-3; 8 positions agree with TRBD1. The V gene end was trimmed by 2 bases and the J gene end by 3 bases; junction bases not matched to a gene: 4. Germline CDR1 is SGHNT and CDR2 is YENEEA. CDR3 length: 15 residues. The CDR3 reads CASSLSGTGTDTQYF. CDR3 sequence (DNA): TGTGCCAGCAGCTTAAGTGGGACAGGTACAGATACGCAGTATTTT.

This chain's CDR3 is CASSLASGSNYGYTF. CDR3 nucleotide sequence: TGTGCCAGCAGCTTAGCCAGTGGGAGTAACTATGGCTACACCTTC. This sequence joins TRBV7-8 and TRBJ1-2; no firm D call. CDR3 size: 15 residues. Trimming shortened V by 0 bases and J by 1 base, and 9 bases separated the two germline ends. Germline V gene sequence: CDR1 SGHVS, CDR2 FQNEAQ.

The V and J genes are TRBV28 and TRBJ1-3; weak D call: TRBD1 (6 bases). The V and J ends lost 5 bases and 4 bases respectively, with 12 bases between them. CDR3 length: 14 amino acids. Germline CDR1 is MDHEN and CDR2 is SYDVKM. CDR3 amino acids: CASSDRTRGNTIYF. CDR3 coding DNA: TGTGCCAGCAGTGACAGGACAAGGGGAAACACCATATATTTT.

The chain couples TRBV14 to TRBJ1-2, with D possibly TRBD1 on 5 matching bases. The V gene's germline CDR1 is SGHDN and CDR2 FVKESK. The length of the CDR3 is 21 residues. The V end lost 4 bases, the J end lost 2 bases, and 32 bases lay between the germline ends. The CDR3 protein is CASSPLGYDRRGMGTNYGYTF. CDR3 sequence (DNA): TGTGCCAGCAGCCCCCTCGGGTACGACCGGCGGGGGATGGGGACCAACTATGGCTACACCTTC.

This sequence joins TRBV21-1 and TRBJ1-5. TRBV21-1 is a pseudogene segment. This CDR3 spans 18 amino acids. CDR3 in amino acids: CASSKGGGTKGLNQPQHF. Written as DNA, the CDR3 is TGTGCCAGCAGCAAAGGAGGAGGGACGAAGGGCCTCAATCAGCCCCAGCATTTT.

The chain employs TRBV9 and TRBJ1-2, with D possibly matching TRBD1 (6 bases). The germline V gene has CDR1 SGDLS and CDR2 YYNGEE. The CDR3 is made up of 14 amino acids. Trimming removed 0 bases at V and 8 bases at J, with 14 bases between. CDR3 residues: CASSVGSGGAGYTF. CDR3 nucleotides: TGTGCCAGCAGCGTAGGTAGTGGGGGCGCGGGCTACACCTTC.

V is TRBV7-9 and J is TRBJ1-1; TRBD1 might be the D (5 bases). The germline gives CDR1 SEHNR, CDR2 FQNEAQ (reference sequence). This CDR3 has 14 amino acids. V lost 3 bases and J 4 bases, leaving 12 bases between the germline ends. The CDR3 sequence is CASSFGTVATEAFF. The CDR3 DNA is TGTGCCAGCAGCTTCGGGACGGTCGCCACTGAAGCTTTCTTT.

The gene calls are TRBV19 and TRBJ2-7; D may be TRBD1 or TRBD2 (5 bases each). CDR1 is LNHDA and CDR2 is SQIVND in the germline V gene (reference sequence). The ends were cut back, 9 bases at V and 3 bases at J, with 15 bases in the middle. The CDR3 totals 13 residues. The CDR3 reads CASAGTDNYEQYF. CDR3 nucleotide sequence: TGTGCCAGCGCCGGGACCGACAACTACGAGCAGTACTTC.

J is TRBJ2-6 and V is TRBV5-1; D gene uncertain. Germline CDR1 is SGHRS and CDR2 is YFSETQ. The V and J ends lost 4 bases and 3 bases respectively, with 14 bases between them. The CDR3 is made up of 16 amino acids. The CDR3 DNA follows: TGCGCCAGCAGCACGTCACCCTTTTTTGGGGCCAACGTCCTGACTTTC. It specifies CASSTSPFFGANVLTF.

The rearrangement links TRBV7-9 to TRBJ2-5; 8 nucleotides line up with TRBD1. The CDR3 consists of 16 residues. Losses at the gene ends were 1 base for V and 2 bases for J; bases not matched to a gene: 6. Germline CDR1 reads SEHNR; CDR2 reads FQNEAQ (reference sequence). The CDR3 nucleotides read TGTGCCAGCAGCTTAGAGGGGACAGGTCCGCAAGAGACCCAGTACTTC. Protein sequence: CASSLEGTGPQETQYF.

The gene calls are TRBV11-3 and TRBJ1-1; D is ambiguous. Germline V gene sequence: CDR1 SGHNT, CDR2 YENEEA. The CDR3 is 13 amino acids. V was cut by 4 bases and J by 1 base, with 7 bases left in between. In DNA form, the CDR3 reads TGTGCCAGCAGCTCAGGAAGGAACACTGAAGCTTTCTTT. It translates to CASSSGRNTEAFF.

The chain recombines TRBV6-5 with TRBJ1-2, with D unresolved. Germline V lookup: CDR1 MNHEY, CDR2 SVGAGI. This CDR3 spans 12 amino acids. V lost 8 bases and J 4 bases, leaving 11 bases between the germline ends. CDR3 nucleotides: TGTGCCAGCGGAGTATTGGGCTATGGCTACACCTTC. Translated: CASGVLGYGYTF.

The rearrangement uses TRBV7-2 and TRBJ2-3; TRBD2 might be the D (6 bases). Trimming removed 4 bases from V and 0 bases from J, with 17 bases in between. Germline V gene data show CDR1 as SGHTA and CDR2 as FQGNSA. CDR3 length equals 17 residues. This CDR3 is CASSYRASASSTDTQYF. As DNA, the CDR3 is TGTGCCAGCAGCTACAGAGCTAGCGCCTCTAGCACAGATACGCAGTATTTT.

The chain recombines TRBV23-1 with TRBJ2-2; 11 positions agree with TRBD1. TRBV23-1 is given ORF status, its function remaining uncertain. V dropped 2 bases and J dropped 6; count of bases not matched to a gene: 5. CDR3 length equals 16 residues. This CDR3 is CASSQPRDRGAGELFF. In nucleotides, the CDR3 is TGCGCCAGCAGTCAACCCCGGGACAGGGGGGCCGGGGAGCTGTTTTTT.

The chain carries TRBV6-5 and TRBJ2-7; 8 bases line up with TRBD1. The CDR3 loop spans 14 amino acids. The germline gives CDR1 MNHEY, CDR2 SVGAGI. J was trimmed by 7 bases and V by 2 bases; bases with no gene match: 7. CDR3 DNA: TGTGCCAGCAGTTACCGGACAGGGTCGGGGGAGCAGTACTTC. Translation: CASSYRTGSGEQYF.

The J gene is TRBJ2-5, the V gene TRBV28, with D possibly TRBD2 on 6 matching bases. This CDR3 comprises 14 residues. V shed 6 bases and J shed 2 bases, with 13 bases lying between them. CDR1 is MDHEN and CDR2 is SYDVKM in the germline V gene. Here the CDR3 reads CASSRNRGQETQYF. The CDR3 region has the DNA TGTGCCAGCAGCCGGAACCGGGGGCAAGAGACCCAGTACTTC.